This section outlines one TCR beta chain sequence together with its context. The antigen remains unidentified. Sequencing of cultured CD4+ T cell DNA used the Oncomine TCR Beta short-read assay. TCRdb fed the PCR reads into MiXCR, producing one record per CDR3 protein. This sample yields 13,000 or so distinct CDR3 sequences, of which 50% are seen a single time; 15% to 25% belongs to the top ten. The data derive from a study of vaccination and CD4 T cells after COVID-19. About the research overall: Participants were administered two doses of either the BNT162b2 or the mRNA-1273 vaccine.

This CDR3 is built from 14 residues. J lost 7 bases, V lost 3 bases, and 1 base had no gene match. Germline V gives CDR1 MNHEY, CDR2 SVGAGI. Treatment noted: approximately nine-day PBMC culture with coronavirus spike peptide pools or control peptides (ViraFEST assay). The culture of a few million PBMCs per well included 8 to 10 IU/ml IL-2 and about 11 ug/ml peptide pools. Sequenced sample: CD4+ T cells from blood, cultured in vitro. The J gene is TRBJ2-1, the V gene TRBV6-5, with 12 bases that match TRBD2. The source is a human donor who had recovered from COVID-19. The CDR3 region is CASSYTSGRNEQFF. For the CDR3, the DNA is TGTGCCAGCAGTTATACTAGCGGGAGGAATGAGCAGTTCTTC.